This T cell receptor (beta chain) was sequenced in a study of naive and memory T cell subsets. Germline V gene data show CDR1 as MGHRA and CDR2 as YSYEKL. Germline trimming cut 4 bases from V and 2 bases from J; bases unmatched to any gene: 10. There are 16 residues in the CDR3. Many counts were recorded for this clonotype. An equimolar mix of two oligonucleotides served as the beta constant-region primer for TRBC1 and TRBC2. Each CDR3 protein is one row after TCRdb ran MiXCR on the UMI-ligation and nested PCR reads. The table has about 90,000 distinct CDR3 sequences, 7% to 8% seen once; the top ten hold over 1.5%.

The receptor was isolated from a human donor in good health. The V and J genes are TRBV4-1 and TRBJ1-1, with 7 positions matching TRBD1. Sequencing used central memory CD4+ T cells from blood. In nucleotides, the CDR3 is TGCGCCAGCAGCCTTTTACCACAGGGGCAAAACACTGAAGCTTTCTTT. This encodes CASSLLPQGQNTEAFF.